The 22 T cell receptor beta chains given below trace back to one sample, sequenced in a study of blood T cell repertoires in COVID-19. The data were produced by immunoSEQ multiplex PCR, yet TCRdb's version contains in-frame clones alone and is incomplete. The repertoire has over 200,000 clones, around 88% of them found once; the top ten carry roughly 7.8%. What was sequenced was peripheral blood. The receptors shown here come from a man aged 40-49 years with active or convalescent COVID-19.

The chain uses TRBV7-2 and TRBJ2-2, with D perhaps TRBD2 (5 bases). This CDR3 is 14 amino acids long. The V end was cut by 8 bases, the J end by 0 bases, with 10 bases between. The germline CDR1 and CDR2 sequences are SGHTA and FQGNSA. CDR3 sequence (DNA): TGTGCCAGCTTCGGGGAGTCGAACACCGGGGAGCTGTTTTTT. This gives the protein CASFGESNTGELFF.

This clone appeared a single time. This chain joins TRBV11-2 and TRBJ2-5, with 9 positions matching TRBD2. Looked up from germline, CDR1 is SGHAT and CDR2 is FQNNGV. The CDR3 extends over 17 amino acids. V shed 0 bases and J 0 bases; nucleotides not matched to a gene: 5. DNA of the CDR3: TGTGCCAGCAGCTTAGATGGGCGGGAGGGGTACCAAGAGACCCAGTACTTC. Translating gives CASSLDGREGYQETQYF.

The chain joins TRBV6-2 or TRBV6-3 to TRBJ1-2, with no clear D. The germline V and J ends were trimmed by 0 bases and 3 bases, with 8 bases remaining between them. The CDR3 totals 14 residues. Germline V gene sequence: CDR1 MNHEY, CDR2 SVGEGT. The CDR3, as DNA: TGTGCCAGCAGTTACTCGGAGGGCGACTATGGCTACACCTTC. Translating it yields CASSYSEGDYGYTF.

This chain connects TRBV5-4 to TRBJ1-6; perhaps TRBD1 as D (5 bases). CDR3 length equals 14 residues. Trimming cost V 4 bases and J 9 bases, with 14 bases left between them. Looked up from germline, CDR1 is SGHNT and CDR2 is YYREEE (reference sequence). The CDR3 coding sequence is TGTGCCAGCAGCCCGTTTTTCGGGGGTTCACCCCTCCACTTT. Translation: CASSPFFGGSPLHF.

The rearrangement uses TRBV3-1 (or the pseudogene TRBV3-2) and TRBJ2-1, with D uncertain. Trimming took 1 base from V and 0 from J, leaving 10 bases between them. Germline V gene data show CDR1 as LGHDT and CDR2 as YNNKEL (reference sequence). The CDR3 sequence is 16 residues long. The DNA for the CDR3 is TGTGCCAGCAGCCAAGGAATAGCTGGCTCCTACAATGAGCAGTTCTTC. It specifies CASSQGIAGSYNEQFF.

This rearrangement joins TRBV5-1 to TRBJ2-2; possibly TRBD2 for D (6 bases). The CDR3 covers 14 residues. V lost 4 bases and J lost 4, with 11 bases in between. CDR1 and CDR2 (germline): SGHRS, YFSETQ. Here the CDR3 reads CASSVSGLTGELFF. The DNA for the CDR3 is TGCGCCAGCAGCGTTAGCGGACTCACCGGGGAGCTGTTTTTT.

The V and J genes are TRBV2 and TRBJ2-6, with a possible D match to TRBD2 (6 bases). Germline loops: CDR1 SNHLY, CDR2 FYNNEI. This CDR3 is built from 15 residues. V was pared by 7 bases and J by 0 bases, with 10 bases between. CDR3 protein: CASNRRDSGANVLTF. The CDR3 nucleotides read TGTGCCAGCAACAGGCGGGACTCTGGGGCCAACGTCCTGACTTTC.

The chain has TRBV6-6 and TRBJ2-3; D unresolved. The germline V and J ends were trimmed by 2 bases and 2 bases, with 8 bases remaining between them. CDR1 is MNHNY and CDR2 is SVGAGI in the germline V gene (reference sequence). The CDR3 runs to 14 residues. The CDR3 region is CASSYVQNTDTQYF. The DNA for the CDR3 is TGTGCCAGCAGTTACGTCCAGAACACAGATACGCAGTATTTT.

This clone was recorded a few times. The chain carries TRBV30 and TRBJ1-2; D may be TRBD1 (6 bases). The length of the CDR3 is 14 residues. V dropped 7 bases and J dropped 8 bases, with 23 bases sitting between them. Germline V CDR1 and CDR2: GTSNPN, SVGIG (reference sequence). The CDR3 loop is CASTSKQGMGGYTF. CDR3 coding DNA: TGTGCCTCCACCAGTAAGCAGGGGATGGGCGGCTACACCTTC. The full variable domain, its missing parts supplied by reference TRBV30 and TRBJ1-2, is SQTIHQWPATLVQPVGSPLSLECTVEGTSNPNLYWYRQAAGRGLQLLFYSVGIGQISSEVPQNLSASRPQDRQFILSSKKLLLSDSGFYLCASTSKQGMGGYTFGSGTRLTVV.

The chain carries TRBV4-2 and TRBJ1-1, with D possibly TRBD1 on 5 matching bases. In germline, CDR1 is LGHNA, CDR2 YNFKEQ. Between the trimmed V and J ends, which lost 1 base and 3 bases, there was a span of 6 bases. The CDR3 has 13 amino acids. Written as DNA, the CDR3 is TGTGCCAGCAGCCAAGCAGGGTACACTGAAGCTTTCTTT. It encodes CASSQAGYTEAFF.

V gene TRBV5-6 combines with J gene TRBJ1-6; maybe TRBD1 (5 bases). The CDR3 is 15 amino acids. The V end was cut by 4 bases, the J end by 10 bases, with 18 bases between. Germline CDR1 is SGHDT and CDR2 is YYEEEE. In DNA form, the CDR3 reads TGTGCCAGCAGCATCGACAGACGAATAGGGTCACCCCTCCACTTT. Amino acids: CASSIDRRIGSPLHF.

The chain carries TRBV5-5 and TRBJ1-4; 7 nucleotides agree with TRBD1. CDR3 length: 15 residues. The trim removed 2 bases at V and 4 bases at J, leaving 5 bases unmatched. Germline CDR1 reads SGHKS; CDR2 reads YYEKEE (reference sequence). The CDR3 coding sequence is TGTGCCAGCAGCTTAAGGGGGCCAATTAATGAAAAACTGTTTTTT. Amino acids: CASSLRGPINEKLFF. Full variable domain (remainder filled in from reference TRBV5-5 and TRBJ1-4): DAGVTQSPTHLIKTRGQQVTLRCSPISGHKSVSWYQQVLGQGPQFIFQYYEKEERGRGNFPDRFSARQFPNYSSELNVNALLLGDSALYLCASSLRGPINEKLFFGSGTQLSVL.

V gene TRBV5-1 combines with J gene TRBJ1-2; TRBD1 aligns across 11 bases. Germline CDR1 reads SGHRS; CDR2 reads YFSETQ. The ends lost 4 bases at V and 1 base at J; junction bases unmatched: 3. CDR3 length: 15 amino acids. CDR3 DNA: TGCGCCAGCAGCCGGACAGGGGGCTTTAACTATGGCTACACCTTC. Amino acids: CASSRTGGFNYGYTF.

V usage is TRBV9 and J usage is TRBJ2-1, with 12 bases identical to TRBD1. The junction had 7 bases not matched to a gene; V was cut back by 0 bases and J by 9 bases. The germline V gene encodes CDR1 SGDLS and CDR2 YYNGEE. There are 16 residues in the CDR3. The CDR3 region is CASSVAGQGASGEQFF. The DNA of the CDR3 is TGTGCCAGCAGCGTAGCGGGACAGGGGGCATCGGGTGAGCAGTTCTTC.

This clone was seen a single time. CDR3 residues: CASSSQVISQPQHF. The CDR3 bases are TGTGCCAGCAGCTCCCAGGTTATCAGTCAGCCCCAGCATTTT. The chain employs TRBV7-2 and TRBJ1-5; D is unclear. CDR3 length: 14 residues. Trimming pared 4 bases from V and 6 bases from J, leaving 13 bases between. CDR1 and CDR2 (germline): SGHTA, FQGNSA. Using reference TRBV7-2 and TRBJ1-5 for the parts outside the CDR3, the full variable domain is GAGVSQSPSNKVTEKGKDVELRCDPISGHTALYWYRQSLGQGLEFLIYFQGNSAPDKSGLPSDRFSAERTGGSVSTLTIQRTQQEDSAVYLCASSSQVISQPQHFGDGTRLSIL.

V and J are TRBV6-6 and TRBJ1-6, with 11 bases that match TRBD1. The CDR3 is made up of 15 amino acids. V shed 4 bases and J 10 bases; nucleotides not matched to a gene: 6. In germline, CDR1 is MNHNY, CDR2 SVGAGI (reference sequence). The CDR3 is CASSSGQGALSPLHF. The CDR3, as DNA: TGTGCCAGCAGTTCCGGACAGGGGGCACTCTCACCCCTCCACTTT.

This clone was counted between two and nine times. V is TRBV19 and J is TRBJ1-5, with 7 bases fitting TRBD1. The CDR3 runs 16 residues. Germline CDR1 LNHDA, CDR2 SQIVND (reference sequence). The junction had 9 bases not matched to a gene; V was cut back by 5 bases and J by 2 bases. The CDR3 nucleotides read TGTGCCAGTAGTCTATCCGGGACAGCAGGCAATCAGCCCCAGCATTTT. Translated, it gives CASSLSGTAGNQPQHF. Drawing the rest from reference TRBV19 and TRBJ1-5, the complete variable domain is DGGITQSPKYLFRKEGQNVTLSCEQNLNHDAMYWYRQDPGQGLRLIYYSQIVNDFQKGDIAEGYSVSREKKESFPLTVTSAQKNPTAFYLCASSLSGTAGNQPQHFGDGTRLSIL.

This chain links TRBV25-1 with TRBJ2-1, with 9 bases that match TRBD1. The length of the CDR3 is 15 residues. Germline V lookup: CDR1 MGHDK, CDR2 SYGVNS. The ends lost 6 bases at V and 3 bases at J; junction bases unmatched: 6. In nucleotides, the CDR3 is TGTGCCAGCAGGGTCGGACAGGGGAGCTACAATGAGCAGTTCTTC. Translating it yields CASRVGQGSYNEQFF.

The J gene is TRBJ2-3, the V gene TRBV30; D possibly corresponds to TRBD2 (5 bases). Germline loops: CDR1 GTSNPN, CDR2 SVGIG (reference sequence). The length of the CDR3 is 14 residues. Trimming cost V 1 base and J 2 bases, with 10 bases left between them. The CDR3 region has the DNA TGTGCCTGGAGTGGTCGGACTCCCACAGATACGCAGTATTTT. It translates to CAWSGRTPTDTQYF.

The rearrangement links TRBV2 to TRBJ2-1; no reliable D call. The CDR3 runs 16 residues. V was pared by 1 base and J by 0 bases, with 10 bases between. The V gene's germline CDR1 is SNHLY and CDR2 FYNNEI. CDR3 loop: CASSEEARSSYNEQFF. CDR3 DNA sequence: TGTGCCAGCAGTGAAGAGGCGAGGAGCTCCTACAATGAGCAGTTCTTC.

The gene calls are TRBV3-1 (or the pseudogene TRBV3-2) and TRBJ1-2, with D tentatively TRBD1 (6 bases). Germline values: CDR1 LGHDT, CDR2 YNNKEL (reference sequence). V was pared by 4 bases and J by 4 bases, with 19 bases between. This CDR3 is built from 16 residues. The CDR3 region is CASSRGQTGSSYGYTF. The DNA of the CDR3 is TGTGCCAGCAGCCGCGGGCAGACAGGATCCTCCTATGGCTACACCTTC.

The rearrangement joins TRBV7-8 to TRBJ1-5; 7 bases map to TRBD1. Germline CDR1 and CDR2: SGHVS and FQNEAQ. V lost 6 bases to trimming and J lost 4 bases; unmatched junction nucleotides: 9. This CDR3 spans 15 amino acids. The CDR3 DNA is TGTGCCAGCAGGGGATCTCCGGGACAGAATCAGCCCCAGCATTTT. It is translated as CASRGSPGQNQPQHF.